This T cell receptor (beta chain) emerged from a study of beta chain features in type 1 diabetes. Study overall: Comparable age, gender and cell yields were observed in patients relative to healthy donors. Nearly 110,000,000 sorted cells were examined across all samples. Broader study findings: There were fewer insertions and more deletions at the VDJ junctions of type 1 diabetes patients.

On this clone itself: What it recognizes is unknown.

Sorted CD4+ subsets: naive, central memory, regulatory, stem cell-like memory (CD45RO/CCR7/CD25/CD127/CD95/CD27 panel). Investigators reverse transcribed all isolated RNA, so they sequenced expressed TCRB transcripts. Sequencing used immunoSEQ multiplex PCR; TCRdb keeps in-frame clones, though not all of them. The data hold about 930,000 clones, with 15% to 20% observed a single time. The TCR was taken from a woman aged 18-30 years in good health. Sample: naive CD4+ T cells from blood.

The chain's CDR3 is CASSPTTYGYTF. CDR3 nucleotides: TGTGCCAGCAGCCCCACTACCTATGGCTACACCTTC. The V call is TRBV7-2, the J call TRBJ1-2, with no clear D. The CDR3 loop spans 12 amino acids. CDR1 is SGHTA, CDR2 FQGNSA, per germline. Trimming pared 5 bases from V and 4 bases from J, leaving 8 bases between.